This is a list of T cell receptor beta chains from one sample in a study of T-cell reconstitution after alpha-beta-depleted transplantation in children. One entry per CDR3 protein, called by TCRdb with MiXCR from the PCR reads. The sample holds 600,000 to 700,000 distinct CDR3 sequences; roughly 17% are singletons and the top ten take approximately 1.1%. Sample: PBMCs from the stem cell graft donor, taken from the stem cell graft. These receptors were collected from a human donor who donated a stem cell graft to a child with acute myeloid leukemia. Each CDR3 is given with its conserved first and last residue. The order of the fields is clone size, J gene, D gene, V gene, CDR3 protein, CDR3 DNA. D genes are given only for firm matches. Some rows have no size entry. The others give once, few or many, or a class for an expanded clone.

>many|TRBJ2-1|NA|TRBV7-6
CASSGPPSGVLDEQFF
TGTGCCAGCAGCGGACCCCCCAGCGGTGTACTCGATGAGCAGTTCTTC
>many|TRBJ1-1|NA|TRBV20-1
CSARSQGTRLNTEAFF
TGCAGTGCCAGATCCCAGGGGACAAGATTGAACACTGAAGCTTTCTTT
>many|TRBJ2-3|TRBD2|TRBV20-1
CSASRLAGTPLSTDTQYF
TGCAGTGCTAGTAGACTAGCGGGGACTCCGCTTAGCACAGATACGCAGTATTTT
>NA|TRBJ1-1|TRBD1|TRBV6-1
CAGGGTGAAEAFF
TGTGCCGGGGGGGGGACAGGGGCGGCTGAAGCTTTCTTT
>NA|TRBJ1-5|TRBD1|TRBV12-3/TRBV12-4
CASSRGQGMNQPQHF
TGTGCCAGCAGTAGGGGACAGGGGATGAATCAGCCCCAGCATTTT
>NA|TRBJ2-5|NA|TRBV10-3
CAISESTWQQETQYF
TGTGCCATCAGTGAGTCCACATGGCAGCAAGAGACCCAGTACTTC
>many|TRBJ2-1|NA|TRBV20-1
CSAGDPNEQFF
TGCAGTGCTGGGGACCCAAATGAGCAGTTCTTC
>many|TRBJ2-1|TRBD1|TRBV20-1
CSALDRGQASDEQFF
TGCAGTGCGTTGGACAGGGGGCAGGCCTCGGATGAGCAGTTCTTC
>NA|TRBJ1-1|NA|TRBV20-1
CSARVIYTEAFF
TGCAGTGCTAGAGTTATCTACACTGAAGCTTTCTTT
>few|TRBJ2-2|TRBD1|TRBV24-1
CATSVPSRTGVRTGELFF
TGTGCCACCAGTGTCCCCTCGAGGACAGGGGTACGGACCGGGGAGCTGTTTTTT
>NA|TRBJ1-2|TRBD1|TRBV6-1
CASKVPGGNYGYTF
TGTGCCAGCAAGGTCCCAGGGGGTAACTATGGCTACACCTTC
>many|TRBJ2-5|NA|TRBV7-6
CASSLGTEFYF
TGTGCCAGCAGCTTAGGGACGGAGTTCTACTTC
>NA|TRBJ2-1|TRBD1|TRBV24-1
CAIRDFRTGGNEQFF
TGTGCCATCAGGGATTTTAGGACAGGGGGGAATGAGCAGTTCTTC
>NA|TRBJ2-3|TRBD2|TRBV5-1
CASSLAAGAPSDTQYF
TGCGCCAGCAGCTTGGCAGCGGGGGCCCCCTCAGATACGCAGTATTTT
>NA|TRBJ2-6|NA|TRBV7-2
CASSWTAVSGANVLTF
TGTGCCAGCAGCTGGACGGCAGTCTCTGGGGCCAACGTCCTGACTTTC
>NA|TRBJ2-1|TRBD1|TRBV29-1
CSVEASGTGGYNEQFF
TGCAGCGTTGAAGCTTCCGGGACAGGGGGGTACAATGAGCAGTTCTTC
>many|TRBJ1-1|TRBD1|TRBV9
CASSAGTVNTEAFF
TGTGCCAGCAGTGCCGGGACAGTTAACACTGAAGCTTTCTTT
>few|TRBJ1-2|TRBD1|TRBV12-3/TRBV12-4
CASKADRGSNYGYTF
TGTGCCAGCAAGGCGGACAGGGGATCTAACTATGGCTACACCTTC
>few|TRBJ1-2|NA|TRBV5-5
CASSLASGYTF
TGTGCCAGCAGCTTGGCAAGCGGCTACACCTTC
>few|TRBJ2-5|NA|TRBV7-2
CASSPRGYGFQETQYF
TGTGCCAGCAGCCCTAGAGGGTACGGGTTCCAAGAGACCCAGTACTTC
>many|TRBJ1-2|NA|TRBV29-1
CSVVGTLPRYGYTF
TGCAGCGTGGTCGGGACTCTGCCCCGGTATGGCTACACCTTC
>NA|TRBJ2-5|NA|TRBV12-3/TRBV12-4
CASSRQADQETQYF
TGTGCCAGCAGCCGACAGGCCGACCAAGAGACCCAGTACTTC
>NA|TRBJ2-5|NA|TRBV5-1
CASSPGQHNQETQYF
TGCGCCAGCAGCCCTGGACAGCACAATCAAGAGACCCAGTACTTC
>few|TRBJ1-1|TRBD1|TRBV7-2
CASSPGTGGGTEAFF
TGTGCCAGCAGCCCCGGGACAGGGGGCGGAACTGAAGCTTTCTTT
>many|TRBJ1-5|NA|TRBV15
CATSRGARDVEPQHF
TGTGCCACCAGCAGAGGGGCAAGGGACGTAGAGCCCCAGCATTTT
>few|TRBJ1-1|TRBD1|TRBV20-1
CSASPGTGEAFF
TGCAGTGCTAGCCCCGGGACAGGGGAAGCTTTCTTT
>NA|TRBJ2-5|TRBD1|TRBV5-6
CASSYGTGGLQETQYF
TGTGCCAGCAGTTATGGGACAGGGGGCCTCCAAGAGACCCAGTACTTC
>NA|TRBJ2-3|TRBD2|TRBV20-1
CSARGLAGGHGTDTQYF
TGCAGTGCTAGAGGCCTAGCGGGGGGGCACGGCACAGATACGCAGTATTTT
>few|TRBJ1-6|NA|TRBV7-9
CASSLLDFYNSPLHF
TGTGCCAGCAGCTTATTGGATTTCTATAATTCACCCCTCCACTTT
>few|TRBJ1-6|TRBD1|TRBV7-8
CASSLGQSSPLHF
TGTGCCAGCAGCTTGGGACAGTCCTCACCCCTCCACTTT
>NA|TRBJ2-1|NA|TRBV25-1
CATTIADHNEQFF
TGTGCCACCACTATAGCGGACCACAATGAGCAGTTCTTC
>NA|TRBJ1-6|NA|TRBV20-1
CSARDSGDFLYNSPLHF
TGCAGTGCTAGAGATTCAGGGGATTTCCTCTATAATTCACCCCTCCACTTT
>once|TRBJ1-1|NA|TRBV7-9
CASSLVPHTEAFF
TGTGCCAGCAGCTTAGTACCGCACACTGAAGCTTTCTTT
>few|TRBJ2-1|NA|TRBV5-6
CASSLAINYNEQFF
TGTGCCAGCAGCTTGGCCATAAATTACAATGAGCAGTTCTTC
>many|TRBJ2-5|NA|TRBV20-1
CSARLMTDQETQYF
TGCAGTGCTAGACTAATGACAGATCAAGAGACCCAGTACTTC
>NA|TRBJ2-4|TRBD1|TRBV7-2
CASRAGGNIQYF
TGTGCCAGCAGAGCAGGGGGAAACATTCAGTACTTC
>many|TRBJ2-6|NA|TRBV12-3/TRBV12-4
CASSLISGANVLTF
TGTGCCAGCAGTTTAATCTCTGGGGCCAACGTCCTGACTTTC
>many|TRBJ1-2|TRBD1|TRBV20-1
CSASPDRARIYGYTF
TGCAGTGCTAGTCCCGACAGGGCAAGGATCTATGGCTACACCTTC
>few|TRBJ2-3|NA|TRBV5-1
CASSFTGPRGDTQYF
TGCGCCAGCAGCTTTACGGGGCCGCGCGGAGATACGCAGTATTTT
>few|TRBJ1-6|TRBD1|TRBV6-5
CASSYVGGQGSYNSPLHF
TGTGCCAGCAGTTACGTAGGGGGCCAAGGCTCCTATAATTCACCCCTCCACTTT
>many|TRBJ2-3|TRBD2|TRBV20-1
CSASQRGATDTQYF
TGCAGTGCGAGCCAGCGGGGGGCAACAGATACGCAGTATTTT
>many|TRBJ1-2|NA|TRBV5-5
CASSLVGHGYTF
TGTGCCAGCAGCTTGGTGGGCCATGGCTACACCTTC
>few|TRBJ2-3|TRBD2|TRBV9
CASSVVGLAVTDTQYF
TGTGCCAGCAGCGTAGTAGGACTAGCGGTCACAGATACGCAGTATTTT
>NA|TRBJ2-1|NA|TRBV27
CASSEDSSDNNEQFF
TGTGCCAGCAGCGAGGACTCGTCGGATAACAATGAGCAGTTCTTC
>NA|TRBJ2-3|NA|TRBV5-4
CASSFRGYTDTQYF
TGTGCCAGCAGCTTTCGGGGGTACACAGATACGCAGTATTTT
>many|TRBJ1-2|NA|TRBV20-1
CSVRSGSGRDGYTF
TGCAGTGTCAGATCAGGGTCCGGAAGAGATGGCTACACCTTC
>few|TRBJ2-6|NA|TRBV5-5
CASSLADNSGANVLTF
TGTGCCAGCAGCTTGGCGGACAACTCTGGGGCCAACGTCCTGACTTTC